Each of the 26 T cell receptor beta chains below was sequenced from the same sample in a study of T cells in narcolepsy. Measured with immunoSEQ multiplex PCR; TCRdb has only the in-frame clones, and not every one. The sample shows around 34,000 clones, 60% to 85% of them seen only once. Sequencing input: memory (CD45RA-) CD4+ T cells from blood. These receptors came from a human donor in good health.

The chain carries TRBV9 and TRBJ2-2, with no clear D. V lost 0 bases, J lost 7 bases, and 10 bases lay in between. Germline lookup yields CDR1 SGDLS and CDR2 YYNGEE. The CDR3 is 14 amino acids. The chain's CDR3 is CASSVGHKNGELFF. The CDR3 DNA reads as TGTGCCAGCAGCGTAGGGCACAAGAACGGGGAGCTGTTTTTT. Using reference TRBV9 and TRBJ2-2 for the parts outside the CDR3, the full variable domain is DSGVTQTPKHLITATGQRVTLRCSPRSGDLSVYWYQQSLDQGLQFLIQYYNGEERAKGNILERFSAQQFPDLHSELNLSSLELGDSALYFCASSVGHKNGELFFGEGSRLTVL.

V gene TRBV7-9 combines with J gene TRBJ1-3; D call uncertain. CDR3 length: 15 amino acids. Germline CDR1 SEHNR, CDR2 FQNEAQ (reference sequence). V lost 2 bases and J lost 0, with 8 bases in between. The CDR3 DNA follows: TGTGCCAGCAGCTTAAAGGGCTTCTCTGGAAACACCATATATTTT. It yields the protein CASSLKGFSGNTIYF. The whole variable domain, remainder taken from reference TRBV7-9 and TRBJ1-3, is DTGVSQNPRHKITKRGQNVTFRCDPISEHNRLYWYRQTLGQGPEFLTYFQNEAQLEKSRLLSDRFSAERPKGSFSTLEIQRTEQGDSAMYLCASSLKGFSGNTIYFGEGSWLTVV.

This clone was detected a few times. The genes are TRBV7-9 and TRBJ2-1; D gene uncertain. The CDR3 length is 15 residues. Looked up from germline, CDR1 is SEHNR and CDR2 is FQNEAQ (reference sequence). Trimming cost V 4 bases and J 0 bases, with 10 bases left between them. The CDR3 sequence: CASSSRSSSYNEQFF. The DNA for the CDR3 is TGTGCCAGCAGCTCCAGGAGTAGCTCCTACAATGAGCAGTTCTTC. Full variable domain (outside the CDR3, taken from reference TRBV7-9 and TRBJ2-1): DTGVSQNPRHKITKRGQNVTFRCDPISEHNRLYWYRQTLGQGPEFLTYFQNEAQLEKSRLLSDRFSAERPKGSFSTLEIQRTEQGDSAMYLCASSSRSSSYNEQFFGPGTRLTVL.

This clone showed up just once. V gene TRBV6-6 combines with J gene TRBJ1-2, with 7 bases lining up with TRBD1. The V gene's germline CDR1 is MNHNY and CDR2 SVGAGI (reference sequence). This CDR3 spans 15 amino acids. J gave up 8 bases and V 7 bases, and 16 bases lay outside the gene matches. CDR3 coding DNA: TGTGCCAGCAAGAAGATCCCGGGACAGACGCGGGGCTACACCTTC. Its protein is CASKKIPGQTRGYTF.

A single count supports this clone. The rearrangement uses TRBV5-1 and TRBJ2-7; D is unclear. Germline V CDR1 and CDR2: SGHRS, YFSETQ. CDR3 length equals 16 residues. Trimming took 1 base from V and 0 from J, leaving 14 bases between them. The CDR3 region has the DNA TGCGCCAGCAGCTTGATGTCGTACGGTACCTCCTACGAGCAGTACTTC. It codes for CASSLMSYGTSYEQYF.

This clone was seen just once. The chain links TRBV7-2 to TRBJ2-3, with a possible D match to TRBD2 (5 bases). This CDR3 contains 13 residues. Trimming removed 6 bases at V and 9 bases at J, with 16 bases between. Looked up from germline, CDR1 is SGHTA and CDR2 is FQGNSA. Written as DNA, the CDR3 is TGTGCCAGCAGTTCCGTCGAGGGTAGCACGCAGTATTTT. This translates into CASSSVEGSTQYF.

This chain joins TRBV30 and TRBJ1-5; D not certain. CDR3 length: 16 residues. V was cut by 3 bases and J by 1 base, with 16 bases left in between. Germline loops: CDR1 GTSNPN, CDR2 SVGIG (reference sequence). CDR3 protein: CAWRASGLTSNQPQHF. CDR3 DNA sequence: TGTGCCTGGAGGGCCTCAGGATTGACGAGCAATCAGCCCCAGCATTTT. Based on the CDR3 plus reference TRBV30 and TRBJ1-5, the full variable domain is SQTIHQWPATLVQPVGSPLSLECTVEGTSNPNLYWYRQAAGRGLQLLFYSVGIGQISSEVPQNLSASRPQDRQFILSSKKLLLSDSGFYLCAWRASGLTSNQPQHFGDGTRLSIL.

The chain links TRBV19 to TRBJ2-3; a possible D gene is TRBD2 (6 bases). The CDR3 length is 13 residues. V dropped 6 bases and J dropped 3 bases, with 10 bases sitting between them. CDR1 and CDR2 from the germline V gene are LNHDA and SQIVND (reference sequence). CDR3 sequence: CASRASATDTQYF. The CDR3 DNA reads TGTGCCAGTAGGGCTAGCGCTACAGATACGCAGTATTTT.

The chain carries TRBV12-5 and TRBJ1-5; 8 nucleotides align to TRBD1. The CDR3 consists of 14 residues. The V segment lost 6 bases and the J segment 4 bases; nucleotides outside the gene matches: 5. Germline-derived CDR1 and CDR2 are LGHNT and FRNRAP. CDR3 DNA sequence: TGTGCTAGTGGACCCGGACAGGGTAATCAGCCCCAGCATTTT. Translated: CASGPGQGNQPQHF.

V gene TRBV5-1 combines with J gene TRBJ1-2; 8 nucleotides match TRBD1. Germline CDR1 and CDR2: SGHRS and YFSETQ. The CDR3 totals 14 residues. V was clipped by 4 bases and J by 5 bases; unmatched bases: 7. CDR3 sequence reads: CASSAKDRVYGYTF. As DNA, the CDR3 is TGCGCCAGCAGCGCGAAGGACAGGGTTTATGGCTACACCTTC.

The chain links TRBV5-1 to TRBJ2-7; TRBD2 matches 7 bases. The CDR3 spans 16 residues. Germline V CDR1 and CDR2: SGHRS, YFSETQ. V was clipped by 0 bases and J by 5 bases; unmatched bases: 11. The CDR3 spells CASSLEGISGQNEQYF. CDR3 nucleotide sequence: TGCGCCAGCAGCTTGGAAGGGATTAGCGGGCAGAACGAGCAGTACTTC.

The V call is TRBV5-1, the J call TRBJ2-7; D is uncertain. V was clipped by 4 bases and J by 6 bases, with 11 bases between them. Germline assignment: CDR1 SGHRS and CDR2 YFSETQ. The CDR3 runs 12 residues. CDR3 DNA sequence: TGCGCCAGCAGCAAAGGTTCCGCCGAGCAGTACTTC. As protein: CASSKGSAEQYF.

The rearrangement joins TRBV5-5 to TRBJ2-2; 10 positions match TRBD2. The CDR3 is 16 amino acids. The V and J ends lost 0 bases and 6 bases, in that order; junction bases with no gene match: 5. The germline gives CDR1 SGHKS, CDR2 YYEKEE (reference sequence). This CDR3 is CASSLVVAGGSGELFF. CDR3 in DNA: TGTGCCAGCAGCTTGGTGGTAGCGGGAGGATCCGGGGAGCTGTTTTTT.

This rearrangement joins TRBV19 to TRBJ1-2, with D perhaps matching TRBD1 (5 bases). The V and J ends lost 5 bases and 2 bases respectively, with 18 bases between them. CDR1 is LNHDA and CDR2 is SQIVND in the germline V gene (reference sequence). The CDR3 is 16 amino acids. CDR3 nucleotide sequence: TGTGCCAGTAGTCACCTCCGGGACGGCGTGAACTATGGCTACACCTTC. Translation: CASSHLRDGVNYGYTF.

A remark on this clone: The sample holds other DNA sequences that translate to the same CDR3. This chain connects TRBV27 to TRBJ1-2; TRBD1 agrees at 8 bases. The CDR3 has 14 amino acids. Looked up from germline, CDR1 is MNHEY and CDR2 is SMNVEV (reference sequence). Trimming took 5 bases from V and 4 from J; bases not matched to a gene: 6. The CDR3 spells CASSPPGQVYGYTF. The CDR3 DNA reads as TGTGCCAGCAGTCCTCCGGGACAGGTCTATGGCTACACCTTC.

The chain couples TRBV19 to TRBJ2-5; 9 bases agree with TRBD2. Germline trimming cut 1 base from V and 8 bases from J; bases unmatched to any gene: 5. Germline CDR1 LNHDA, CDR2 SQIVND (reference sequence). The CDR3 extends over 14 amino acids. CDR3 in DNA: TGTGCCAGTAGTATAGGGGGTAGCGGGAGTACCCAGTACTTC. This encodes CASSIGGSGSTQYF.

The rearrangement links TRBV6-5 to TRBJ1-2; 8 nucleotides line up with TRBD1. CDR3 length: 15 residues. V lost 4 bases, J lost 6 bases, and 10 bases stayed unmatched. Germline CDR1 and CDR2: MNHEY and SVGAGI. CDR3 sequence: CASSSTPQGAHGYTF. The DNA of the CDR3 is TGTGCCAGCAGTTCCACTCCTCAGGGGGCACATGGCTACACCTTC.

This chain connects TRBV2 to TRBJ2-5, with D perhaps TRBD1 (6 bases). CDR3 length: 14 residues. Trimming stripped 6 bases from V and 2 bases from J, with 13 bases between. Germline CDR1 and CDR2: SNHLY and FYNNEI. CDR3 sequence (DNA): TGTGCCAGCAGCCTCAACAGGGAACAAGAGACCCAGTACTTC. It encodes CASSLNREQETQYF.

The chain links TRBV19 to TRBJ1-5, with a possible D match to TRBD1 (5 bases). Germline V gene lookup returns CDR1 LNHDA and CDR2 SQIVND (reference sequence). The CDR3 covers 15 residues. Between the trimmed V and J ends, which lost 9 bases and 4 bases, there was a span of 19 bases. As DNA, the CDR3 is TGTGCCAGCCTATTGACGGGGCGAGGAAATCAGCCCCAGCATTTT. Protein: CASLLTGRGNQPQHF.

The chain recombines TRBV27 with TRBJ1-3, with D hard to call. V was pared by 0 bases and J by 3 bases, with 6 bases between. The CDR3 loop spans 14 amino acids. Germline lookup yields CDR1 MNHEY and CDR2 SMNVEV (reference sequence). CDR3 nucleotide sequence: TGTGCCAGCAGTTTATCCCCGGTTGGAAACACCATATATTTT. Its translation is CASSLSPVGNTIYF.

The rearrangement joins TRBV6-5 to TRBJ2-1; 13 bases fit TRBD2. V was pared by 7 bases and J by 7 bases, with 7 bases of the junction left unmatched. From germline, CDR1 is MNHEY and CDR2 SVGAGI. The CDR3 is made up of 15 amino acids. CDR3 loop: CASNPSGLAGNEQFF. The CDR3 DNA reads as TGTGCCAGCAATCCTTCGGGACTAGCGGGAAATGAGCAGTTCTTC.

The J gene is TRBJ1-4, the V gene TRBV5-6; 8 bases match TRBD1. V lost 1 base and J lost 0; bases outside the gene matches: 5. The CDR3 extends over 17 amino acids. The germline V gene has CDR1 SGHDT and CDR2 YYEEEE. This CDR3 is CASSLRTGRATNEKLFF. The DNA for the CDR3 is TGTGCCAGCAGCTTGAGGACAGGGAGGGCAACTAATGAAAAACTGTTTTTT.

This chain connects TRBV9 to TRBJ2-7; TRBD1 matches 7 bases. Germline V gene sequence: CDR1 SGDLS, CDR2 YYNGEE. The CDR3 runs 15 residues. V shed 3 bases and J 2 bases; nucleotides not matched to a gene: 8. CDR3 in amino acids: CASSATGDVAYEQYF. CDR3 sequence (DNA): TGTGCCAGCAGCGCCACAGGGGATGTAGCCTACGAGCAGTACTTC.

V and J are TRBV30 and TRBJ1-3; no definite D call. Trimming took 2 bases from V and 0 from J, leaving 14 bases between them. CDR3 length: 16 residues. Germline loops: CDR1 GTSNPN, CDR2 SVGIG (reference sequence). CDR3 loop: CAWSSETRHSGNTIYF. CDR3 nucleotide sequence: TGTGCCTGGAGTTCGGAGACACGCCACTCTGGAAACACCATATATTTT.

This clone appeared a few times. The CDR3 bases are TGTGCCAGCTTAGGAGACACTGAAGCTTTCTTT. It encodes CASLGDTEAFF. This rearrangement joins TRBV6-1 to TRBJ1-1; D gene uncertain. The CDR3 is 11 residues long. Germline-derived CDR1 and CDR2 are MNHNS and SASEGT. With 8 bases removed from V and 3 bases from J, the gap between germline ends came to 7 bases.

The chain links TRBV5-1 to TRBJ1-3, with 7 bases fitting TRBD1. Per germline, CDR1 SGHRS and CDR2 YFSETQ. The V and J ends lost 4 bases and 4 bases, in that order; junction bases with no gene match: 11. The CDR3 extends over 16 amino acids. DNA of the CDR3: TGCGCCAGCAGCCTGGGCGCAGGGGGGACGGGAAACACCATATATTTT. Translating it yields CASSLGAGGTGNTIYF.